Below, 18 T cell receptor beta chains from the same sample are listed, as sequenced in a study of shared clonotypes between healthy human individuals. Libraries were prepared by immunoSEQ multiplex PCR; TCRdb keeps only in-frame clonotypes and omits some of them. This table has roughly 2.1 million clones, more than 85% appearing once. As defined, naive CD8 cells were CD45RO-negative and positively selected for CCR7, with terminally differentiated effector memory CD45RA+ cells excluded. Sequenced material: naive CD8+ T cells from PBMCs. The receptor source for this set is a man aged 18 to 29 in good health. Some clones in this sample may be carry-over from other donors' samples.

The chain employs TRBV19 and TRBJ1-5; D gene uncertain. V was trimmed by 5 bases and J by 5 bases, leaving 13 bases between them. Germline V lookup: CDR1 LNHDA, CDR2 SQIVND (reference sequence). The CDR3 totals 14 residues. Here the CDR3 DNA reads TGTGCCAGTAGTCCTACCGACATTCATCAGCCCCAGCATTTT. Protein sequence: CASSPTDIHQPQHF.

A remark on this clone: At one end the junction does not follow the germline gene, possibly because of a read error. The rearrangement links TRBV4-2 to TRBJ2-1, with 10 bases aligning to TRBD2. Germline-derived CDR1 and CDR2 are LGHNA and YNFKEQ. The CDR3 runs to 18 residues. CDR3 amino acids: CASSQLMTSGSSHNEQFF. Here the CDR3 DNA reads TGTGCCAGCAGCCAACTCATGACTAGCGGGTCCTCCCACAATGAGCAGTTCTTC.

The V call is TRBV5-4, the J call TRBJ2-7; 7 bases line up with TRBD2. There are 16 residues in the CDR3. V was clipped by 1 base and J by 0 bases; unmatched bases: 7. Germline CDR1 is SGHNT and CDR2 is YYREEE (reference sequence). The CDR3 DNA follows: TGTGCCAGCAGCTTGCCCTCGCGGGAGACCTCCTACGAGCAGTACTTC. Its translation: CASSLPSRETSYEQYF.

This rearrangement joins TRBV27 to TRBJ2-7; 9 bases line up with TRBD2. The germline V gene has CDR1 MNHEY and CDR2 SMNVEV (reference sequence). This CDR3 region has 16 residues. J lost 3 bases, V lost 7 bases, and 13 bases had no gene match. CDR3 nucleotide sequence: TGTGCCAGCACCCCAGTTGGGGTAGCGGGAGTCTACGAGCAGTACTTC. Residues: CASTPVGVAGVYEQYF.

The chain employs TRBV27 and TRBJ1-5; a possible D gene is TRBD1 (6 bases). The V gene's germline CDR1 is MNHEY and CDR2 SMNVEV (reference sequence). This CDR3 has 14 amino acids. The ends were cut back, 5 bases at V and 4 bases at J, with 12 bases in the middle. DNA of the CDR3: TGTGCCAGCAGTGGGACGACAGGTAATCAGCCCCAGCATTTT. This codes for CASSGTTGNQPQHF.

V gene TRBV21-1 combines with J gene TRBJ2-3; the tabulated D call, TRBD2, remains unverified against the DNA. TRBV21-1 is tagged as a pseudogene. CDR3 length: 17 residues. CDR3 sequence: CASSFGSRGTSADTQYF. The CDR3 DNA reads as TGTGCCAGCAGTTTCGGGTCAAGGGGGACTAGCGCAGATACGCAGTATTTT.

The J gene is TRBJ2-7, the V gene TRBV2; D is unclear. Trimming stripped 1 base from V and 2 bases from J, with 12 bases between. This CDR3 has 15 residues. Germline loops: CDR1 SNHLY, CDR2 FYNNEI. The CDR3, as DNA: TGTGCCAGCAGTGAAGGTGCGGTACCTACCTACGAGCAGTACTTC. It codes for CASSEGAVPTYEQYF.

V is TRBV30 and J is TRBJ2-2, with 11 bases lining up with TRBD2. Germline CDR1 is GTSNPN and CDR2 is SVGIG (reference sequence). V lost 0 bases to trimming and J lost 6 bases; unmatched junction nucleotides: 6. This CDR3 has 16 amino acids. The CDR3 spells CAWSVPPSGRPGELFF. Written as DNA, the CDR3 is TGTGCCTGGAGTGTACCGCCTAGCGGGAGGCCCGGGGAGCTGTTTTTT.

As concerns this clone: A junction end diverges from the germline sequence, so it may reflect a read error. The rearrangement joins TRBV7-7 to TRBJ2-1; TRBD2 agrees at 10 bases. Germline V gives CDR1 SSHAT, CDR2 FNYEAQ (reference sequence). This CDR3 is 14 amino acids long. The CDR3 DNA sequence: TGTGCCAGCAGCGTAGCGGGGGGTTACAATGAGCAGTTCTTC. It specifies CASSVAGGYNEQFF.

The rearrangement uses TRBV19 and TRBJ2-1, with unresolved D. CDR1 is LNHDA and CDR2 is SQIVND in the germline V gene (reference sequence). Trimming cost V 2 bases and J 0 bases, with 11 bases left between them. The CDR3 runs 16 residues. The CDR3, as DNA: TGTGCCAGTAGTATACTCCGGCAGATCTCCTACAATGAGCAGTTCTTC. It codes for CASSILRQISYNEQFF.

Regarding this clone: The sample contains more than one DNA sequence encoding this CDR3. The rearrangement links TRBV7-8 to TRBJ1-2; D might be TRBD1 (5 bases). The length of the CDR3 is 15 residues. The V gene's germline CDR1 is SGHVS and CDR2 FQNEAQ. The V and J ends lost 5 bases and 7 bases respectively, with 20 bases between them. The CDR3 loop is CASSLGVGPLGGYTF. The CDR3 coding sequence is TGTGCCAGCAGCCTAGGGGTCGGGCCCCTGGGTGGCTACACCTTC.

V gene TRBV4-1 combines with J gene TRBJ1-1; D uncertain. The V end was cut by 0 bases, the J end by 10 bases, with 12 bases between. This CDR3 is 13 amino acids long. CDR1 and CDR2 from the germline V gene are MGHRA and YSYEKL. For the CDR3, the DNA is TGCGCCAGCAGCCAAGATTACGGCCAGAGAGCTTTCTTT. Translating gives CASSQDYGQRAFF.

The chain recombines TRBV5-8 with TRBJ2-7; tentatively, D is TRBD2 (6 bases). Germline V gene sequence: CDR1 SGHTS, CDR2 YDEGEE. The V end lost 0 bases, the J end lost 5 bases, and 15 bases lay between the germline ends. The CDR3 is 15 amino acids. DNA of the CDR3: TGTGCCAGCAGCTTGGGTCTGCTAGCGTGGAACGAGCAGTACTTC. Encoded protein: CASSLGLLAWNEQYF.

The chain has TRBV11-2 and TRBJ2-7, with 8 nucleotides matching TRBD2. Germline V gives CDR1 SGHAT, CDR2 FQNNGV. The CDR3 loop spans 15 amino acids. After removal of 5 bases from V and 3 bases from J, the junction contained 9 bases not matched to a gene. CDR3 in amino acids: CASSNAGGVGYEQYF. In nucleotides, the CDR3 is TGTGCCAGCAGCAACGCCGGGGGGGTGGGCTACGAGCAGTACTTC. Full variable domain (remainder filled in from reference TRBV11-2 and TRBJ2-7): EAGVAQSPRYKIIEKRQSVAFWCNPISGHATLYWYQQILGQGPKLLIQFQNNGVVDDSQLPKDRFSAERLKGVDSTLKIQPAKLEDSAVYLCASSNAGGVGYEQYFGPGTRLTVT.

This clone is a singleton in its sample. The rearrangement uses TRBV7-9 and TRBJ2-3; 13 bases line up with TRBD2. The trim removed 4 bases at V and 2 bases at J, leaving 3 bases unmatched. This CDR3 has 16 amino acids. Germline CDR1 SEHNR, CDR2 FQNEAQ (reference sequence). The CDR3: CASSWGLAGNTDTQYF. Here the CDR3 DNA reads TGTGCCAGCAGCTGGGGACTAGCGGGAAACACAGATACGCAGTATTTT.

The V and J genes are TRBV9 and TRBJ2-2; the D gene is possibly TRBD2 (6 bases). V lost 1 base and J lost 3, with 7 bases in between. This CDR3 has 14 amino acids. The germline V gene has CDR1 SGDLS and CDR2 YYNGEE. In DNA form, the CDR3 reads TGTGCCAGCAGCGTATGGGGGGACACCGGGGAGCTGTTTTTT. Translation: CASSVWGDTGELFF.

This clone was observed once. The CDR3 bases are TGTGCCAGCAGGAAGAACCCGGCGCAGTACTTC. Translating it yields CASRKNPAQYF. This chain connects TRBV6-1 to TRBJ2-7; D uncertain. The CDR3 is made up of 11 amino acids. V was pared by 6 bases and J by 9 bases, with 12 bases between. The germline V gene encodes CDR1 MNHNS and CDR2 SASEGT.

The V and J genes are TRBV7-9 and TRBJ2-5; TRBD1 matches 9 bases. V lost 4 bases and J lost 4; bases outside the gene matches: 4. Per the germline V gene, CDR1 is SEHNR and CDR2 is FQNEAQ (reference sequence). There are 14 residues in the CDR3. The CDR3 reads CASSYGQGSETQYF. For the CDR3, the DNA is TGTGCCAGCAGCTATGGACAGGGGTCAGAGACCCAGTACTTC.